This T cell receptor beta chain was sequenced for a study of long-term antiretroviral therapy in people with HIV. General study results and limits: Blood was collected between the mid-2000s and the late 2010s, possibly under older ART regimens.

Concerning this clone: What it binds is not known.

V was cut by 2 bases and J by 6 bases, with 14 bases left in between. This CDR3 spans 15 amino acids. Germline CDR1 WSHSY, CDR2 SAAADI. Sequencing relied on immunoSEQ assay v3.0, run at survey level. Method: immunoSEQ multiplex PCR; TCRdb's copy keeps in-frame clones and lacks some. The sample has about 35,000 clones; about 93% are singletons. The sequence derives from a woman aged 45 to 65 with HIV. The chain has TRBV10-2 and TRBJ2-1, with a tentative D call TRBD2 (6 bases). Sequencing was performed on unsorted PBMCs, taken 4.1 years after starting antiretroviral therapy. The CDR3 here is CASSETGPGGNEQFF. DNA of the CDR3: TGCGCCAGCAGTGAGACGGGACCCGGGGGCAATGAGCAGTTCTTC.